These 13 T cell receptor beta chains were all obtained from the same sample, sequenced in a study of CD8 T cells in Susac syndrome. The RNA, about 0.5 to 1 ug, was put through reverse transcription using random hexamers. TCRdb re-analysed the immunoSEQ multiplex PCR reads in MiXCR, keeping a single row per CDR3 protein. The table lists 150,000 or so distinct CDR3 sequences, 95% of them singletons. Source material: CD4+ T cells from PBMCs. Source of these receptors: a human donor with Susac syndrome.

The CDR3 protein is CASSPWPTAQETQYF. CDR3 sequence (DNA): TGCGCCAGCAGCCCTTGGCCCACAGCCCAAGAGACCCAGTACTTC. The rearrangement links TRBV4-1 to TRBJ2-5; D ambiguous. Germline V CDR1 and CDR2: MGHRA, YSYEKL. Trimming cost V 4 bases and J 1 base, with 13 bases left between them. The CDR3 runs 15 residues.

The rearrangement links TRBV9 to TRBJ1-2; the D is unclear. CDR3 length equals 12 residues. Germline V CDR1 and CDR2: SGDLS, YYNGEE. V lost 3 bases, J lost 5 bases, and 8 bases lay in between. The CDR3 region is CASSGRPYGYTF. The CDR3 bases are TGTGCCAGCAGCGGGAGGCCTTATGGCTACACCTTC.

This clonotype was observed once. V is TRBV20-1 and J is TRBJ1-5; no reliable D call. Germline loops: CDR1 DFQATT, CDR2 SNEGSKA (reference sequence). V lost 2 bases and J 0 bases, leaving 11 bases between the germline ends. The CDR3 has 15 amino acids. The CDR3 loop reads CSARSSTFSNQPQHF. In nucleotides, the CDR3 is TGCAGTGCTAGAAGTTCCACGTTTAGCAATCAGCCCCAGCATTTT.

The CDR3 region is CASSQPGTVNTGELFF. The CDR3 DNA sequence: TGCGCCAGCAGTCAACCCGGGACGGTGAACACCGGGGAGCTGTTTTTT. The gene calls are TRBV23-1 and TRBJ2-2, with D perhaps being TRBD1 or TRBD2 (5 bases each). TRBV23-1 is an ORF; its function is uncertain. Trimming stripped 2 bases from V and 1 base from J, with 11 bases between. The CDR3 covers 16 residues.

This clonotype was picked up one time. The rearrangement joins TRBV6-2 or TRBV6-3 to TRBJ2-1; D is ambiguous. With 6 bases removed from V and 8 bases from J, the gap between germline ends came to 5 bases. There are 10 residues in the CDR3. CDR1 and CDR2 from the germline V gene are MNHEY and SVGEGT. As DNA, the CDR3 is TGTGCCAGCAGAGGCGATGAGCAGTTCTTC. It is translated as CASRGDEQFF.

The rearrangement joins TRBV29-1 to TRBJ1-1; D ambiguous. Germline CDR1 reads SQVTM; CDR2 reads ANQGSEA. This CDR3 has 14 residues. V was cut by 5 bases and J by 0 bases, with 13 bases left in between. DNA of the CDR3: TGCAGCGTTAAAGGAGGACGGTTGAACACTGAAGCTTTCTTT. As protein: CSVKGGRLNTEAFF.

This chain joins TRBV4-1 and TRBJ2-7; 10 bases fit TRBD2. CDR1 and CDR2 (germline): MGHRA, YSYEKL. V shed 5 bases and J 4 bases; nucleotides not matched to a gene: 14. CDR3 size: 17 residues. The CDR3 coding sequence is TGCGCCAGCAGCGGAGGACTAGCGGAAGATGCCGTTTACGAGCAGTACTTC. This codes for CASSGGLAEDAVYEQYF.

The V and J genes are TRBV20-1 and TRBJ2-2; no clear D. Trimming took off 3 bases at V and 6 bases at J, with 8 bases between the two ends. This CDR3 has 12 residues. The germline gives CDR1 DFQATT, CDR2 SNEGSKA (reference sequence). The DNA of the CDR3 is TGCAGTGCTAGTCCAACAGCCGGGGAGCTGTTTTTT. Encoded protein: CSASPTAGELFF.

The chain combines TRBV27 with TRBJ1-5; 8 bases are a match to TRBD1. Looked up from germline, CDR1 is MNHEY and CDR2 is SMNVEV (reference sequence). This CDR3 is 15 amino acids long. V lost 5 bases, J lost 2 bases, and 5 bases stayed unmatched. CDR3 in DNA: TGTGCCAGCAGTCTCCTGACAGGGGGCAATCAGCCCCAGCATTTT. Translating gives CASSLLTGGNQPQHF.

This chain joins TRBV9 and TRBJ1-2; a weak D match, TRBD1 (5 bases). Germline V gene lookup returns CDR1 SGDLS and CDR2 YYNGEE. V lost 8 bases, J lost 0 bases, and 17 bases lay in between. The CDR3 is 15 residues long. This chain's CDR3 is CASSLSTDPNYGYTF. As DNA, the CDR3 is TGTGCCAGTAGTCTGTCGACAGACCCTAACTATGGCTACACCTTC.

The gene calls are TRBV20-1 and TRBJ1-5, with D uncertain. CDR1 and CDR2 from the germline V gene are DFQATT and SNEGSKA (reference sequence). V was clipped by 3 bases and J by 6 bases, with 21 bases between them. The length of the CDR3 is 16 residues. The CDR3 loop is CSASPIDTVRTQPQHF. The DNA of the CDR3 is TGCAGTGCTAGCCCGATAGATACGGTCCGGACTCAGCCCCAGCATTTT.

The V and J genes are TRBV2 and TRBJ2-5, with a tentative D call TRBD1 (6 bases). The CDR3 totals 14 residues. Germline lookup yields CDR1 SNHLY and CDR2 FYNNEI. V lost 7 bases, J lost 1 base, and 13 bases lay in between. For the CDR3, the DNA is TGTGCCAGCAAGTTTAGGACAGCCCAAGAGACCCAGTACTTC. Its translation: CASKFRTAQETQYF.

This clonotype occurred once. This rearrangement joins TRBV20-1 to TRBJ2-5, with D perhaps given as TRBD1 or TRBD2 (5 bases each). V was shortened by 2 bases and J by 1 base, with 8 bases between the two germline ends. This CDR3 spans 13 amino acids. Germline values: CDR1 DFQATT, CDR2 SNEGSKA (reference sequence). In nucleotides, the CDR3 is TGCAGTGCTAGACTGGGGGTCCAAGAGACCCAGTACTTC. Its translation is CSARLGVQETQYF.